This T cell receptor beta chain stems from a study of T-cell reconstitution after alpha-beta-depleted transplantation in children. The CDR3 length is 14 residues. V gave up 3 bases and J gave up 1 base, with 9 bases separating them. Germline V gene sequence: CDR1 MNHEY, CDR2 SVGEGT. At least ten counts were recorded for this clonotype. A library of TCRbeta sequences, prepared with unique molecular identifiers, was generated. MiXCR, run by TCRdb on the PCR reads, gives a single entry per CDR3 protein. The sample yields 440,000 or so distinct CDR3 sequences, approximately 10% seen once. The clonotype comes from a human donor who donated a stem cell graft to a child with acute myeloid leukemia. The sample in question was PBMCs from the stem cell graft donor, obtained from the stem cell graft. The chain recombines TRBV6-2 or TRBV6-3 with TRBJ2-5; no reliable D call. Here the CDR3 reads CASSYPGLQETQYF. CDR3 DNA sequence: TGTGCCAGCAGTTATCCCGGGCTCCAAGAGACCCAGTACTTC.